These 9 T cell receptor beta chains were sequenced from one sample in a study of graft-versus-host responses after intestinal transplantation. Intraepithelial and lamina propria lymphocytes were released after the graft tissue was processed. TCRdb's copy holds only in-frame clones and misses some; the assay was immunoSEQ multiplex PCR. The repertoire holds nearly 4,500 clones, with around three quarters as singletons. The specimen comprised ileum tissue, sampled just under 350 days after intestinal transplantation. The receptors come from a human patient who received an intestinal transplant, so some T cells may come from the graft donor.

This CDR3 reads CSVLIGQGYGYTF. In DNA form, the CDR3 reads TGCAGCGTTCTGATTGGTCAGGGTTATGGCTACACCTTC. The chain uses TRBV29-1 and TRBJ1-2; perhaps TRBD1 as D (5 bases). Trimming stripped 5 bases from V and 5 bases from J, with 15 bases between. This CDR3 comprises 13 residues. CDR1 is SQVTM, CDR2 ANQGSEA, per germline.

CDR3 sequence: CASSIGRGSADTQYF. CDR3 nucleotides: TGTGCCAGTAGTATCGGTCGCGGGAGCGCAGATACGCAGTATTTT. This chain connects TRBV19 to TRBJ2-3, with 7 bases identical to TRBD2. CDR1 is LNHDA, CDR2 SQIVND, per germline (reference sequence). The CDR3 spans 15 residues. The V and J ends lost 3 bases and 4 bases, in that order; junction bases with no gene match: 7.

This clone was observed a few times. The gene calls are TRBV28 and TRBJ2-1; D possibly corresponds to TRBD2 (6 bases). The ends were cut back, 6 bases at V and 0 bases at J, with 18 bases in the middle. Germline CDR1 is MDHEN and CDR2 is SYDVKM. The CDR3 contains 17 residues. CDR3 amino acids: CASRLSEGLISYNEQFF. CDR3 bases: TGTGCCAGCAGACTTTCGGAGGGATTAATCTCCTACAATGAGCAGTTCTTC.

This clone was seen a few times. This chain connects TRBV4-1 to TRBJ2-7; 7 bases fit TRBD2. The CDR3 is 16 residues long. CDR1 and CDR2 from the germline V gene are MGHRA and YSYEKL. V trimming: 0 bases; J trimming: 5 bases; junction bases outside the gene matches: 10. Here the CDR3 reads CASSQEAGLVGDEQYF. The CDR3 DNA reads as TGCGCCAGCAGCCAAGAAGCAGGACTAGTGGGTGACGAGCAGTACTTC.

The chain recombines TRBV18 with TRBJ2-2, with TRBD2 matching 8 bases. Per germline, CDR1 KGHSH and CDR2 LQKENI. The length of the CDR3 is 15 residues. The ends lost 3 bases at V and 6 bases at J; junction bases unmatched: 6. CDR3 sequence reads: CASSPGTRAAGELFF. In DNA, the CDR3 is TGTGCCAGCTCACCCGGGACTAGGGCGGCCGGGGAGCTGTTTTTT.

V is TRBV6-5 and J is TRBJ2-5; D uncertain. Germline V lookup: CDR1 MNHEY, CDR2 SVGAGI. V was shortened by 6 bases and J by 1 base, with 12 bases between the two germline ends. This CDR3 is 14 amino acids long. CDR3 sequence (DNA): TGTGCCAGCAGCCATAACTATGCCCAAGAGACCCAGTACTTC. It encodes CASSHNYAQETQYF.

The J gene is TRBJ2-7, the V gene TRBV15, with 8 bases matching TRBD1. V shed 8 bases, J shed 6 bases, and the junction held 9 bases outside the gene matches. The CDR3 consists of 13 residues. Per germline, CDR1 LNHNV and CDR2 YYDKDF (reference sequence). CDR3 amino acids: CATEGQGALEQYF. The CDR3 nucleotides read TGTGCCACCGAAGGGCAGGGGGCACTCGAGCAGTACTTC.

V is TRBV2 and J is TRBJ2-7; 7 nucleotides align to TRBD1. Germline V gene lookup returns CDR1 SNHLY and CDR2 FYNNEI. The V gene end was trimmed by 6 bases and the J gene end by 8 bases; junction bases not matched to a gene: 16. The CDR3 is made up of 15 amino acids. CDR3 amino acids: CASSSLGQSGSKQYF. CDR3 bases: TGTGCCAGCAGCAGCCTGGGACAGTCCGGTAGCAAGCAGTACTTC.

The chain recombines TRBV7-9 with TRBJ2-5; 7 nucleotides agree with TRBD2. This CDR3 region has 17 residues. The ends lost 5 bases at V and 1 base at J; junction bases unmatched: 13. Germline CDR1 reads SEHNR; CDR2 reads FQNEAQ (reference sequence). DNA of the CDR3: TGTGCCAGCAGCCGGCCCCCTAGCGGTGTGGCCCAAGAGACCCAGTACTTC. Encoded protein: CASSRPPSGVAQETQYF.